These T cell receptor beta chains were read from a single sample in a study of T cells in Graves' hyperthyroidism and ophthalmopathy. TCRdb used MiXCR to reprocess the multiplex PCR reads, holding one entry per CDR3 protein. The sample contains some 550,000 distinct CDR3 sequences, around 16% of which appear only once. Sequencing used blood. The origin of the receptors is a woman aged 40 to 50 with Graves' ophthalmopathy. CDR3s include the opening cysteine and the closing phenylalanine or tryptophan. The order of the fields is V gene, D gene, J gene, clone size, CDR3 protein, CDR3 DNA. A D gene is named only where the DNA matches it firmly. Size is omitted from some rows. Given values are once, few, many or a class for expanded clones.

>TRBV29-1|-|TRBJ1-1|many
CSVVSGSTNTEAFF
TGCAGCGTTGTGTCAGGGTCGACAAACACTGAAGCTTTCTTT
>TRBV6-1|TRBD1|TRBJ2-1|-
CASTGRAGGMDEQFF
TGTGCCTCCACAGGAAGGGCAGGGGGTATGGATGAGCAGTTCTTC
>TRBV28|TRBD2|TRBJ2-5|few
CASSSSSSGGETQYF
TGTGCCAGCAGTTCATCGTCTAGCGGGGGGGAGACCCAGTACTTC
>TRBV19|TRBD1|TRBJ1-5|-
CASSKGQDKPQHF
TGTGCCAGTAGTAAGGGACAGGACAAGCCCCAGCATTTT
>TRBV14|-|TRBJ1-4|few
CASSHTFGSTQAGEKLFF
TGTGCCAGCAGCCACACTTTCGGATCAACTCAAGCTGGTGAAAAACTGTTTTTT
>TRBV28|-|TRBJ2-6|-
CASSPQDSGANVLTF
TGTGCCAGCAGCCCACAGGACTCTGGGGCCAACGTCCTGACTTTC
>TRBV18|TRBD2|TRBJ2-7|many
CASSPGLAGVDEQYF
TGTGCCAGCTCACCCGGACTAGCGGGAGTGGACGAGCAGTACTTC
>TRBV9|TRBD2|TRBJ2-1|-
CASSAGLAGAGYNEQFF
TGTGCCAGCAGCGCGGGACTAGCGGGAGCTGGCTACAATGAGCAGTTCTTC
>TRBV4-2|-|TRBJ1-4|-
CASSEEGQFNEKLFF
TGTGCCAGCAGCGAGGAAGGACAGTTTAATGAAAAACTGTTTTTT
>TRBV6-1|TRBD2|TRBJ2-1|many
CASSEWPSGHNEQFF
TGTGCCAGCAGTGAATGGCCTAGCGGGCACAATGAGCAGTTCTTC
>TRBV28|TRBD2|TRBJ2-3|many
CATYPGGWTSDTQYF
TGTGCCACTTATCCGGGAGGGTGGACGTCAGATACGCAGTATTTT
>TRBV6-1|-|TRBJ1-5|once
CASSEGQDQPQHF
TGTGCCAGCAGTGAGGGGCAGGATCAGCCCCAGCATTTT
>TRBV28|-|TRBJ1-2|-
CASSTRQGYTF
TGTGCCAGCAGTACCCGACAGGGCTACACCTTC
>TRBV7-6|TRBD1|TRBJ2-5|many
CASRASGTDQETQYF
TGTGCCAGCAGGGCCTCCGGGACAGACCAAGAGACCCAGTACTTC
>TRBV7-9|TRBD1|TRBJ2-3|-
CASSLGRQGARAQYF
TGTGCCAGCAGCTTAGGGAGGCAGGGGGCGCGTGCGCAGTATTTT
>TRBV10-3|TRBD1|TRBJ2-5|-
CAIRTDRGNQATQYF
TGTGCCATTCGCACAGACAGGGGAAATCAGGCGACCCAGTACTTC
>TRBV20-1|-|TRBJ1-4|-
CSAQGPGFGKLFF
TGCAGTGCTCAGGGCCCAGGTTTCGGAAAACTGTTTTTT
>TRBV3-1|TRBD2|TRBJ2-1|-
CASSQDSSGGNNEQFF
TGTGCCAGCAGCCAAGATTCCAGCGGGGGTAACAATGAGCAGTTCTTC